The 26 T cell receptor beta chains below come from one sample, sequenced in a study of T cell responses to AZD1222 COVID-19 vaccine. The assay was immunoSEQ multiplex PCR, and TCRdb's table has in-frame clones only and misses some. The table records more than 120,000 clones, about 92% of them present only once. The starting material was peripheral blood, obtained on day 0 of AZD1222 vaccination. These TCRs come from an adult in good health.

The rearrangement links TRBV3-1 (or the pseudogene TRBV3-2) to TRBJ1-3, with D maybe TRBD1 (6 bases). The V and J ends lost 1 base and 5 bases respectively, with 12 bases between them. In germline, CDR1 is LGHDT, CDR2 YNNKEL (reference sequence). This CDR3 has 15 residues. CDR3 in DNA: TGTGCCAGCAGCCAAGTAAGGGGGAGAAGAAACACCATATATTTT. This translates into CASSQVRGRRNTIYF.

The chain combines TRBV7-9 with TRBJ2-3; D is possibly TRBD1 (6 bases). Germline CDR1 SEHNR, CDR2 FQNEAQ (reference sequence). This CDR3 is 15 amino acids long. Deletions cut 5 bases from V and 3 bases from J, with 15 bases between. CDR3 bases: TGTGCCAGCAGCCTAGGGGGACCAGGGACAGATACGCAGTATTTT. Translating it yields CASSLGGPGTDTQYF.

The CDR3 DNA reads as TGTGCCAGCAGTTTATCGATCGTCAGTCCGCCCCAGCATTTT. This encodes CASSLSIVSPPQHF. This rearrangement joins TRBV27 to TRBJ1-5; D unresolved. V was trimmed by 0 bases and J by 9 bases, leaving 12 bases between them. Germline V lookup: CDR1 MNHEY, CDR2 SMNVEV (reference sequence). The CDR3 totals 14 residues.

This chain links TRBV6-6 with TRBJ1-2, with 11 bases lining up with TRBD1. Germline values: CDR1 MNHNY, CDR2 SVGAGI (reference sequence). The CDR3 spans 15 residues. V shed 2 bases and J 8 bases; nucleotides not matched to a gene: 7. The DNA for the CDR3 is TGTGCCAGCAGTTACGGGACAGGGGGATCAGGGGGCTACACCTTC. Its protein product is CASSYGTGGSGGYTF.

This clone showed up just once. The CDR3 loop reads CAITSGSGADTQYF. CDR3 nucleotides: TGTGCCATCACCAGCGGGAGTGGTGCAGATACGCAGTATTTT. The rearrangement links TRBV10-3 to TRBJ2-3; 8 positions match TRBD2. Trimming took 7 bases from V and 4 from J; bases not matched to a gene: 7. CDR1 and CDR2 from the germline V gene are ENHRY and SYGVKD. CDR3 length: 14 amino acids.

This chain joins TRBV5-1 and TRBJ2-1, with D perhaps matching TRBD1 (6 bases). Trimming pared 0 bases from V and 3 bases from J, leaving 10 bases between. The CDR3 totals 15 residues. Looked up from germline, CDR1 is SGHRS and CDR2 is YFSETQ. The CDR3 sequence is CASSLAQGIYNEQFF. The CDR3 bases are TGCGCCAGCAGCTTGGCTCAGGGGATCTACAATGAGCAGTTCTTC.

The gene calls are TRBV4-3 and TRBJ2-6, with TRBD1 matching over 11 bases. The V gene end was trimmed by 1 base and the J gene end by 1 base; junction bases not matched to a gene: 15. This CDR3 has 22 residues. Germline assignment: CDR1 LGHNA and CDR2 YSLEER. The DNA for the CDR3 is TGCGCCAGCAGCCAAGCGCCCCCGATCGGAGGGACAGGGGGTTCTGGGGCCAACGTCCTGACTTTC. This gives the protein CASSQAPPIGGTGGSGANVLTF.

The chain is built from TRBV3-1 (or the pseudogene TRBV3-2) and TRBJ2-7; D unclear. This CDR3 has 14 amino acids. Per germline, CDR1 LGHDT and CDR2 YNNKEL (reference sequence). Trimming shortened V by 0 bases and J by 3 bases, and 9 bases separated the two germline ends. This chain's CDR3 is CASSQDSTIYEQYF. The CDR3, as DNA: TGTGCCAGCAGCCAAGATAGTACCATCTACGAGCAGTACTTC.

This clone is a singleton in its sample. An end of the junction differs from the germline gene, which may be a read error. The chain uses TRBV29-1 and TRBJ1-1; D gene unclear. This CDR3 is built from 9 residues. Germline assignment: CDR1 SQVTM and CDR2 ANQGSEA. This CDR3 reads CSVEPPPVF. In DNA, the CDR3 is TGCAGCGTTGAACCCCCGCCGGTCTTT.

DNA for the CDR3: TGTGCCAGCAGCTTAGAGGTTAGCGCCACAGGAGAGACCCAGTACTTC. Residues: CASSLEVSATGETQYF. The chain joins TRBV7-2 to TRBJ2-5, with D tentatively TRBD1 or TRBD2 (5 bases each). The germline V and J ends were trimmed by 1 base and 4 bases, with 16 bases remaining between them. The CDR3 consists of 16 residues. Germline V gene sequence: CDR1 SGHTA, CDR2 FQGNSA.

There are a few counts of this clone. The chain has TRBV7-9 and TRBJ2-2; D possibly uses TRBD1 or TRBD2 (5 bases each). Trimming removed 7 bases from V and 6 bases from J, with 18 bases in between. CDR3 length equals 15 residues. In germline, CDR1 is SEHNR, CDR2 FQNEAQ (reference sequence). CDR3 loop: CASNYGQGRSGELFF. For the CDR3, the DNA is TGTGCCAGCAACTACGGGCAGGGACGATCCGGGGAGCTGTTTTTT.

This chain joins TRBV5-6 and TRBJ1-6; no firm D call. The CDR3 has 14 amino acids. Trimming removed 0 bases from V and 11 bases from J, with 12 bases in between. Germline CDR1 SGHDT, CDR2 YYEEEE. CDR3 nucleotide sequence: TGTGCCAGCAGCTTGGACGGACTGATGGCACCCCTCCACTTT. Translation gives CASSLDGLMAPLHF.

The chain employs TRBV27 and TRBJ2-7; the match to TRBD1 covers 8 bases. Trimming removed 7 bases from V and 3 bases from J; junction bases left unmatched: 2. CDR3 length equals 12 residues. Germline lookup yields CDR1 MNHEY and CDR2 SMNVEV (reference sequence). CDR3 sequence (DNA): TGTGCCAGCACAGGGACAGGCTACGAGCAGTACTTC. It encodes CASTGTGYEQYF.

This chain joins TRBV4-3 and TRBJ2-3; D not certain. This CDR3 region has 19 residues. Trimming shortened V by 1 base and J by 4 bases, and 24 bases separated the two germline ends. CDR1 is LGHNA, CDR2 YSLEER, per germline. CDR3 amino acids: CASSQGKKGQVRRSDTQYF. The CDR3 DNA sequence: TGCGCCAGCAGCCAAGGAAAAAAGGGCCAGGTAAGACGCTCAGATACGCAGTATTTT.

This chain joins TRBV3-1 (or the pseudogene TRBV3-2) and TRBJ2-3; D unresolved. In germline, CDR1 is LGHDT, CDR2 YNNKEL (reference sequence). V lost 3 bases, J lost 5 bases, and 15 bases lay in between. The CDR3 consists of 15 residues. The DNA for the CDR3 is TGTGCCAGCAGCCAGTATGACTCCGGCGTAGATACGCAGTATTTT. Amino acids: CASSQYDSGVDTQYF.

This clone was counted between two and nine times. V usage is TRBV6-5 and J usage is TRBJ2-2; 8 nucleotides agree with TRBD1. The germline V gene has CDR1 MNHEY and CDR2 SVGAGI. Losses at the gene ends were 6 bases for V and 3 bases for J; bases not matched to a gene: 6. This CDR3 contains 15 residues. Written as DNA, the CDR3 is TGTGCCAGCAGCTCCGACAGGGGAGACACCGGGGAGCTGTTTTTT. Translation gives CASSSDRGDTGELFF.

CDR3 region: CASSLGSGDPEQYF. The DNA for the CDR3 is TGTGCCAGCAGCTTAGGGTCGGGGGATCCCGAGCAGTACTTC. This rearrangement joins TRBV11-3 to TRBJ2-7, with D perhaps matching TRBD2 (6 bases). From germline, CDR1 is SGHNT and CDR2 YENEEA. The CDR3 spans 14 residues. Between the trimmed V and J ends, which lost 1 base and 6 bases, there was a span of 13 bases.

This clone has only one observation. The V call is TRBV5-8, the J call TRBJ1-1; 8 bases agree with TRBD1. The trim removed 6 bases at V and 4 bases at J, leaving 5 bases unmatched. Germline CDR1 SGHTS, CDR2 YDEGEE. This CDR3 is 13 amino acids long. CDR3 DNA: TGTGCCAGCACAGGGGGCCCGGGCACTGAAGCTTTCTTT. Its translation: CASTGGPGTEAFF. The entire variable domain, with the rest obtained from reference TRBV5-8 and TRBJ1-1, is as follows: EAGVTQSPTHLIKTRGQQATLRCSPISGHTSVYWYQQALGLGLQFLLWYDEGEERNRGNFPPRFSGRQFPNYSSELNVNALELEDSALYLCASTGGPGTEAFFGQGTRLTVV.

This clone was detected a few times. The CDR3 loop is CASRGEAGGTDTQYF. The CDR3 DNA sequence: TGTGCCAGCAGGGGGGAGGCGGGGGGCACAGATACGCAGTATTTT. The chain carries TRBV7-2 and TRBJ2-3; 7 bases line up with TRBD2. The V segment lost 6 bases and the J segment 1 base; nucleotides outside the gene matches: 7. There are 15 residues in the CDR3. CDR1 SGHTA and CDR2 FQGNSA come from the germline V gene.

The rearrangement links TRBV12-3 or TRBV12-4 to TRBJ2-7; D perhaps matches TRBD1 (6 bases). The CDR3 is made up of 12 amino acids. Trimming left V 8 bases short and J 9 bases short, with 17 bases between. The DNA of the CDR3 is TGTGCCAGCGGTCCCGCGACAGGTCGGCAGTACTTC. This gives the protein CASGPATGRQYF.

In its sample, this clone was seen once. V usage is TRBV25-1 and J usage is TRBJ1-6; 8 nucleotides align to TRBD1. CDR1 is MGHDK, CDR2 SYGVNS, per germline. V trimming: 4 bases; J trimming: 5 bases; junction bases outside the gene matches: 7. The CDR3 has 16 amino acids. CDR3 DNA: TGTGCCAGCAGTGCCAGGGGGCGCTTAAATAATTCACCCCTCCACTTT. This translates into CASSARGRLNNSPLHF.

The V gene is TRBV3-1 (or the pseudogene TRBV3-2), the J gene TRBJ1-2; TRBD1 is a possible D gene (5 bases). V shed 4 bases and J shed 3 bases, with 12 bases lying between them. CDR1 LGHDT and CDR2 YNNKEL come from the germline V gene (reference sequence). CDR3 length: 14 residues. The CDR3 sequence is CASSLAQDYYGYTF. CDR3 nucleotides: TGTGCCAGCAGCCTAGCACAGGATTACTATGGCTACACCTTC.

The chain carries TRBV6-2 or TRBV6-3 and TRBJ1-1; TRBD1 matches at 7 bases. With 6 bases clipped from V and 0 bases from J, the junction kept 4 bases outside the gene matches. Germline CDR1 is MNHEY and CDR2 is SVGEGT. This CDR3 is built from 14 residues. Written as DNA, the CDR3 is TGTGCCAGCAGCTTGGGACAGATGAACACTGAAGCTTTCTTT. This codes for CASSLGQMNTEAFF.

The gene calls are TRBV5-1 and TRBJ2-4, with 7 bases aligning to TRBD1. The CDR3 runs to 16 residues. Trimming at V came to 0 bases and at J to 2 bases, leaving 5 bases not matched to a gene. Germline CDR1 reads SGHRS; CDR2 reads YFSETQ. The DNA for the CDR3 is TGCGCCAGCAGCTTGGAGGGGGCCTCGTCCAAAAACATTCAGTACTTC. This codes for CASSLEGASSKNIQYF. Looking up the rest from reference TRBV5-1 and TRBJ2-4 gives the full variable domain: KAGVTQTPRYLIKTRGQQVTLSCSPISGHRSVSWYQQTPGQGLQFLFEYFSETQRNKGNFPGRFSGRQFSNSRSEMNVSTLELGDSALYLCASSLEGASSKNIQYFGAGTRLSVL.

V gene TRBV7-9 combines with J gene TRBJ1-5; 9 bases are shared with TRBD1. Germline V gene lookup returns CDR1 SEHNR and CDR2 FQNEAQ (reference sequence). With V trimmed by 3 bases and J by 4 bases, 1 base remained unmatched. The CDR3 has 14 residues. The CDR3 DNA follows: TGTGCCAGCAGCTTTGGACAGGGGAATCAGCCCCAGCATTTT. It is translated as CASSFGQGNQPQHF.

The chain links TRBV29-1 to TRBJ2-1; 9 bases are shared with TRBD2. There are 14 residues in the CDR3. The junction had 6 bases not matched to a gene; V was cut back by 5 bases and J by 4 bases. Per germline, CDR1 SQVTM and CDR2 ANQGSEA. The CDR3 loop is CSVSGTSSYNEQFF. CDR3 DNA sequence: TGCAGCGTTTCCGGGACTAGCAGTTACAATGAGCAGTTCTTC.